These 29 T cell receptor beta chains came from one sample sequenced in a study of human T cells and chemical hapten exposure (dated by TCRdb to the early 2020s). Libraries came from RACE. Instrument on record: NextSeq 500. TCRdb reanalyzed the raw reads on its own, using fastp at Q25 for trimming and MiXCR for clone calling, and kept in-frame beta chains. A single entry per CDR3 protein holds the most common genes and DNA from its merged rows. The sample profile shows fewer than 200,000 distinct CDR3 sequences; roughly a quarter of them were found once. Around 1.9% of the sample is in the top ten clones. The time point label here, explained by the study, means: patch test 3, about 24 weeks after DPC sensitization. The treatment or condition label, as the study defines it: therapeutic diphenylcyclopropenone sensitization with weekly scalp DPC. The sample here was whole blood, taken in connection with sensitization to the hapten diphenylcyclopropenone (DPC). The source is a woman aged 18-29 years with alopecia areata. Some clones in this sample may be carry-over from other donors' samples.

This clonotype was picked up many times. The CDR3 DNA reads as TGCAGTGCTACAGGTCACCAGAAGGGCTACACCTTC. Its translation is CSATGHQKGYTF. V gene TRBV20-1 combines with J gene TRBJ1-2, with D hard to call. CDR3 size: 12 residues. Germline CDR1 reads DFQATT; CDR2 reads SNEGSKA (reference sequence). With 4 bases removed from V and 8 bases from J, the gap between germline ends came to 14 bases.

Only a few counts were recorded for this clonotype. The V call is TRBV18, the J call TRBJ2-1, with 13 bases lining up with TRBD2. Germline CDR1 and CDR2: KGHSH and LQKENI. The J segment lost 3 bases and the V segment lost 0 bases, leaving 5 bases of the junction unmatched. The CDR3 extends over 18 amino acids. CDR3 sequence: CASSPPGLAGAHYNEQFF. Here the CDR3 DNA reads TGTGCCAGCTCACCACCCGGACTAGCGGGAGCCCACTACAATGAGCAGTTCTTC.

The count of this clonotype is one. The chain combines TRBV29-1 with TRBJ2-3; 9 bases fit TRBD2. Germline values: CDR1 SQVTM, CDR2 ANQGSEA. There are 17 residues in the CDR3. Losses at the gene ends were 4 bases for V and 3 bases for J; bases not matched to a gene: 14. Written as DNA, the CDR3 is TGCAGCGTTGTTGGTGGATCTAGCGGGATGAGGACAGATACGCAGTATTTT. Encoded protein: CSVVGGSSGMRTDTQYF.

This chain uses TRBV4-3 with TRBJ1-6, with 7 nucleotides matching TRBD1. The CDR3 loop spans 16 amino acids. Germline values: CDR1 LGHNA, CDR2 YSLEER. Unmatched junction bases numbered 7, after V lost 2 bases and J lost 6 bases. The CDR3 loop reads CASSQYIGTVNSPLHF. CDR3 nucleotide sequence: TGCGCCAGCAGCCAATATATTGGGACAGTTAATTCACCCCTCCACTTT.

The chain recombines TRBV5-1 with TRBJ2-2; 8 positions agree with TRBD1. V trimming: 4 bases; J trimming: 2 bases; junction bases outside the gene matches: 7. This CDR3 spans 16 amino acids. From germline, CDR1 is SGHRS and CDR2 YFSETQ. The CDR3 bases are TGCGCCAGCAGCAACCCTGGACAGGGTAACACCGGGGAGCTGTTTTTT. It specifies CASSNPGQGNTGELFF.

This clonotype showed up just a few times. J is TRBJ1-2 and V is TRBV5-1; D is unclear. Trimming removed 0 bases at V and 4 bases at J, with 10 bases between. CDR1 and CDR2 from the germline V gene are SGHRS and YFSETQ. The CDR3 extends over 14 amino acids. In DNA, the CDR3 is TGCGCCAGCAGCTTGGAGGGCAGAAGCTATGGCTACACCTTC. Amino acid sequence: CASSLEGRSYGYTF.

This clonotype was seen more than once but under ten times. The V gene is TRBV9, the J gene TRBJ2-2; D is ambiguous. CDR3 length: 13 amino acids. The V end was cut by 5 bases, the J end by 3 bases, with 8 bases between. The germline gives CDR1 SGDLS, CDR2 YYNGEE. This CDR3 reads CASSSTHTGELFF. The CDR3 DNA reads as TGTGCCAGCAGTTCGACCCACACCGGGGAGCTGTTTTTT.

J is TRBJ2-7 and V is TRBV29-1; D may match TRBD1 or TRBD2 (5 bases each). CDR3 length equals 13 residues. The V end was cut by 7 bases, the J end by 2 bases, with 15 bases between. CDR1 is SQVTM, CDR2 ANQGSEA, per germline. CDR3 DNA sequence: TGCAGCGCTTTGAGGGACGGACCCTACGAGCAGTACTTC. Translation gives CSALRDGPYEQYF.

This sequence joins TRBV6-5 and TRBJ1-1; D is undetermined. V was cut by 5 bases and J by 3 bases, with 13 bases left in between. Germline V gene sequence: CDR1 MNHEY, CDR2 SVGAGI. There are 14 residues in the CDR3. The CDR3, as DNA: TGTGCCAGCAGTCTGGGAAGGCCGGACACTGAAGCTTTCTTT. Translating it yields CASSLGRPDTEAFF.

This clonotype was detected a few times. The V gene is TRBV7-8, the J gene TRBJ1-5; 8 bases line up with TRBD1. Germline V gives CDR1 SGHVS, CDR2 FQNEAQ. Trimming cost V 0 bases and J 6 bases; bases outside gene matches: 7. The CDR3 extends over 16 amino acids. The CDR3 nucleotides are TGTGCCAGCAGCTTAGCGGCAGGGGGCCTTTTTCAGCCCCAGCATTTT. Its translation is CASSLAAGGLFQPQHF.

This clonotype has ten or more counts. The gene calls are TRBV4-3 and TRBJ2-1, with D possibly called TRBD1 or TRBD2 (5 bases each). Germline V lookup: CDR1 LGHNA, CDR2 YSLEER. This CDR3 spans 17 amino acids. V dropped 4 bases and J dropped 2 bases, with 18 bases sitting between them. Here the CDR3 reads CASSPTPGRDPYNEQFF. For the CDR3, the DNA is TGCGCCAGCAGCCCAACCCCGGGACGTGATCCCTACAATGAGCAGTTCTTC.

This clonotype turned up a few times. The chain employs TRBV7-2 and TRBJ2-3, with a weak D call TRBD2 (5 bases). Trimming took 11 bases from V and 0 from J, leaving 12 bases between them. The CDR3 consists of 13 residues. The V gene's germline CDR1 is SGHTA and CDR2 FQGNSA. CDR3 in amino acids: CAWRAASTDTQYF. In nucleotides, the CDR3 is TGTGCCTGGCGGGCCGCTAGCACAGATACGCAGTATTTT. Variable domain in full (rest from reference TRBV7-2 and TRBJ2-3): GAGVSQSPSNKVTEKGKDVELRCDPISGHTALYWYRQSLGQGLEFLIYFQGNSAPDKSGLPSDRFSAERTGGSVSTLTIQRTQQEDSAVYLCAWRAASTDTQYFGPGTRLTVL.

This clonotype came up a few times. J is TRBJ2-1 and V is TRBV7-9; D gene unclear. The CDR3 covers 8 residues. V lost 9 bases to trimming and J lost 14 bases, with 8 bases between them. Germline V gene data show CDR1 as SEHNR and CDR2 as FQNEAQ (reference sequence). CDR3 in DNA: TGTGCCAGTCCGCAGGAGTTCTTC. It specifies CASPQEFF.

The rearrangement links TRBV7-9 to TRBJ1-2; no reliable D call. V was trimmed by 0 bases and J by 8 bases, leaving 13 bases between them. Germline CDR1 and CDR2: SEHNR and FQNEAQ (reference sequence). The CDR3 length is 14 residues. Here the CDR3 DNA reads TGTGCCAGCAGCTTAGCGCCCACAGTCAGCGGCTACACCTTC. This sequence encodes CASSLAPTVSGYTF.

This clonotype was observed a handful of times. The chain carries TRBV6-1 and TRBJ1-2; TRBD1 aligns across 9 bases. The CDR3 runs 15 residues. Germline CDR1 MNHNS, CDR2 SASEGT. The trim removed 6 bases at V and 6 bases at J, leaving 11 bases unmatched. CDR3 residues: CASSRNLQGADGYTF. In nucleotides, the CDR3 is TGTGCCAGCAGCCGAAATTTACAGGGGGCCGATGGCTACACCTTC.

This chain's CDR3 is CASSEAWAPSNYNQPQHF. For the CDR3, the DNA is TGTGCCAGCAGTGAAGCATGGGCCCCAAGTAATTACAATCAGCCCCAGCATTTT. The V and J genes are TRBV6-1 and TRBJ1-5; D is unclear. The V and J ends lost 0 bases and 3 bases respectively, with 18 bases between them. CDR3 size: 18 residues. The germline V gene has CDR1 MNHNS and CDR2 SASEGT.

The sample holds a few counts of this clonotype. The J gene is TRBJ2-2, the V gene TRBV7-3, with 7 nucleotides matching TRBD1. Germline V lookup: CDR1 SGHTA, CDR2 FQGTGA. The CDR3 is made up of 17 amino acids. After removal of 2 bases from V and 2 bases from J, the junction contained 8 bases not matched to a gene. DNA for the CDR3: TGTGCCAGCAGCTTATCCCCGACAGGGATTAACACCGGGGAGCTGTTTTTT. This gives the protein CASSLSPTGINTGELFF.

V is TRBV7-2 and J is TRBJ2-5; possible D gene TRBD1, 6 bases. Germline CDR1 SGHTA, CDR2 FQGNSA. CDR3 length equals 14 residues. With 5 bases removed from V and 3 bases from J, the gap between germline ends came to 13 bases. CDR3 amino acids: CASSPTRGKETQYF. The CDR3 DNA reads as TGTGCCAGCAGCCCCACTAGGGGGAAAGAGACCCAGTACTTC. Full variable domain (outside the CDR3, taken from reference TRBV7-2 and TRBJ2-5): GAGVSQSPSNKVTEKGKDVELRCDPISGHTALYWYRQSLGQGLEFLIYFQGNSAPDKSGLPSDRFSAERTGGSVSTLTIQRTQQEDSAVYLCASSPTRGKETQYFGPGTRLLVL.

This chain uses TRBV4-1 with TRBJ2-2, with 8 bases aligning to TRBD2. The V segment lost 1 base and the J segment 0 bases; nucleotides outside the gene matches: 1. Germline CDR1 reads MGHRA; CDR2 reads YSYEKL. This CDR3 contains 16 residues. CDR3 amino acids: CASSQGAGANTGELFF. The CDR3 nucleotides read TGCGCCAGCAGCCAAGGAGCGGGGGCGAACACCGGGGAGCTGTTTTTT.

This clonotype was detected only a few times. This sequence joins TRBV7-2 and TRBJ1-1, with 11 bases fitting TRBD1. Trimming took 5 bases from V and 8 from J; bases not matched to a gene: 10. The CDR3 spans 15 residues. Germline V lookup: CDR1 SGHTA, CDR2 FQGNSA. CDR3 amino acids: CASSLRDRGTSEAFF. As DNA, the CDR3 is TGTGCCAGCAGCCTACGGGACAGGGGGACTTCCGAAGCTTTCTTT.

This clonotype occurred a few times. This chain connects TRBV7-2 to TRBJ2-1, with 7 bases identical to TRBD1. V lost 4 bases to trimming and J lost 16 bases; unmatched junction nucleotides: 10. CDR3 length equals 12 residues. Germline V CDR1 and CDR2: SGHTA, FQGNSA. CDR3 residues: CASSWDSKSDFF. CDR3 DNA sequence: TGTGCCAGCAGCTGGGACAGCAAATCCGATTTCTTC.

This sequence joins TRBV6-2 or TRBV6-3 and TRBJ2-2; D not certain. The CDR3 totals 16 residues. Germline assignment: CDR1 MNHEY and CDR2 SVGEGT. V dropped 4 bases and J dropped 4 bases, with 16 bases sitting between them. The DNA for the CDR3 is TGTGCCAGCAGTTCCCTCGCGACCCTGAGCACCGGGGAGCTGTTTTTT. This encodes CASSSLATLSTGELFF.

The chain employs TRBV20-1 and TRBJ1-5, with a weak D call TRBD1 (5 bases). Trimming cost V 0 bases and J 1 base, with 7 bases left between them. The CDR3 length is 14 residues. CDR1 and CDR2 (germline): DFQATT, SNEGSKA (reference sequence). Here the CDR3 reads CSARDQGSNQPQHF. CDR3 bases: TGCAGTGCTAGAGACCAGGGAAGCAATCAGCCCCAGCATTTT.

The chain has TRBV19 and TRBJ2-1, with 7 bases aligning to TRBD2. Trimming removed 7 bases from V and 0 bases from J; junction bases left unmatched: 3. Germline V gene lookup returns CDR1 LNHDA and CDR2 SQIVND (reference sequence). The CDR3 is 14 residues long. This CDR3 is CASIGGNSYNEQFF. The CDR3, as DNA: TGTGCCAGTATCGGGGGGAACTCCTACAATGAGCAGTTCTTC.

The chain combines TRBV6-2 or TRBV6-3 with TRBJ1-1, with TRBD1 identical over 7 bases. CDR1 MNHEY and CDR2 SVGEGT come from the germline V gene. V trimming: 8 bases; J trimming: 3 bases; junction bases outside the gene matches: 6. CDR3 length equals 13 residues. Written as DNA, the CDR3 is TGTGCCAGCGGAACAGGGGCGTACACTGAAGCTTTCTTT. This encodes CASGTGAYTEAFF.

The chain recombines TRBV20-1 with TRBJ2-3; D is unresolved. The V gene lost 4 bases and the J gene lost 2 bases, with 10 bases spanning the gap. Germline lookup yields CDR1 DFQATT and CDR2 SNEGSKA (reference sequence). This CDR3 contains 13 residues. The CDR3 here is CSAILRLTDTQYF. In DNA form, the CDR3 reads TGCAGTGCTATCCTGCGGCTCACAGATACGCAGTATTTT.

This clonotype has just a few counts. The chain couples TRBV20-1 to TRBJ1-1; D is uncertain. Germline V CDR1 and CDR2: DFQATT, SNEGSKA (reference sequence). Trimming took 1 base from V and 1 from J, leaving 13 bases between them. The CDR3 loop spans 15 amino acids. The DNA of the CDR3 is TGCAGTGCTAGAGCCTCAGGAGGGAAGAACACTGAAGCTTTCTTT. Amino acids: CSARASGGKNTEAFF.

This clonotype appeared a few times. The chain employs TRBV27 and TRBJ2-7; D gene ambiguous. The CDR3 has 13 amino acids. The V gene lost 3 bases and the J gene lost 3 bases, with 9 bases spanning the gap. CDR1 MNHEY and CDR2 SMNVEV come from the germline V gene (reference sequence). CDR3 in amino acids: CASSFKLHYEQYF. The CDR3 nucleotides are TGTGCCAGCAGTTTTAAGCTACACTACGAGCAGTACTTC.

This clonotype has only a few counts. One end of the junction does not line up with germline, which may come from a read error. The chain links TRBV15 to TRBJ2-5; either TRBD1 or TRBD2 may supply D (5 bases each). This CDR3 has 14 residues. Germline lookup yields CDR1 LNHNV and CDR2 YYDKDF (reference sequence). CDR3 region: CATSRVRDLEAQYF. Written as DNA, the CDR3 is TGTGCCACCAGCAGAGTCCGGGACCTAGAGGCCCAGTACTTC.